Sequencing of this T cell receptor (beta chain) was carried out in a study of T cells in Graves' hyperthyroidism and ophthalmopathy. At least ten counts were recorded for this clonotype. What was amplified from RNA transcripts were TCR beta CDR3 regions. An initial round of RT-PCR targeting the TCR CDR3 relied on the HTBI primer set. TCRdb recomputed calls from the multiplex PCR reads with MiXCR, one row per CDR3 protein. The sample includes hundreds of thousands of distinct CDR3 sequences, roughly 15% of them seen just once. Looked up from germline, CDR1 is LGHDT and CDR2 is YNNKEL (reference sequence). V lost 1 base to trimming and J lost 1 base, with 4 bases between them. The CDR3 loop spans 13 amino acids.

The V gene is TRBV3-1, the J gene TRBJ1-1; the D is unclear. The sequence came from a woman aged 55-70 years with Graves' ophthalmopathy. The sequencing sample was made of blood. The CDR3 coding sequence is TGTGCCAGCAGCCAAGCAACGAACACTGAAGCTTTCTTT. Protein: CASSQATNTEAFF.